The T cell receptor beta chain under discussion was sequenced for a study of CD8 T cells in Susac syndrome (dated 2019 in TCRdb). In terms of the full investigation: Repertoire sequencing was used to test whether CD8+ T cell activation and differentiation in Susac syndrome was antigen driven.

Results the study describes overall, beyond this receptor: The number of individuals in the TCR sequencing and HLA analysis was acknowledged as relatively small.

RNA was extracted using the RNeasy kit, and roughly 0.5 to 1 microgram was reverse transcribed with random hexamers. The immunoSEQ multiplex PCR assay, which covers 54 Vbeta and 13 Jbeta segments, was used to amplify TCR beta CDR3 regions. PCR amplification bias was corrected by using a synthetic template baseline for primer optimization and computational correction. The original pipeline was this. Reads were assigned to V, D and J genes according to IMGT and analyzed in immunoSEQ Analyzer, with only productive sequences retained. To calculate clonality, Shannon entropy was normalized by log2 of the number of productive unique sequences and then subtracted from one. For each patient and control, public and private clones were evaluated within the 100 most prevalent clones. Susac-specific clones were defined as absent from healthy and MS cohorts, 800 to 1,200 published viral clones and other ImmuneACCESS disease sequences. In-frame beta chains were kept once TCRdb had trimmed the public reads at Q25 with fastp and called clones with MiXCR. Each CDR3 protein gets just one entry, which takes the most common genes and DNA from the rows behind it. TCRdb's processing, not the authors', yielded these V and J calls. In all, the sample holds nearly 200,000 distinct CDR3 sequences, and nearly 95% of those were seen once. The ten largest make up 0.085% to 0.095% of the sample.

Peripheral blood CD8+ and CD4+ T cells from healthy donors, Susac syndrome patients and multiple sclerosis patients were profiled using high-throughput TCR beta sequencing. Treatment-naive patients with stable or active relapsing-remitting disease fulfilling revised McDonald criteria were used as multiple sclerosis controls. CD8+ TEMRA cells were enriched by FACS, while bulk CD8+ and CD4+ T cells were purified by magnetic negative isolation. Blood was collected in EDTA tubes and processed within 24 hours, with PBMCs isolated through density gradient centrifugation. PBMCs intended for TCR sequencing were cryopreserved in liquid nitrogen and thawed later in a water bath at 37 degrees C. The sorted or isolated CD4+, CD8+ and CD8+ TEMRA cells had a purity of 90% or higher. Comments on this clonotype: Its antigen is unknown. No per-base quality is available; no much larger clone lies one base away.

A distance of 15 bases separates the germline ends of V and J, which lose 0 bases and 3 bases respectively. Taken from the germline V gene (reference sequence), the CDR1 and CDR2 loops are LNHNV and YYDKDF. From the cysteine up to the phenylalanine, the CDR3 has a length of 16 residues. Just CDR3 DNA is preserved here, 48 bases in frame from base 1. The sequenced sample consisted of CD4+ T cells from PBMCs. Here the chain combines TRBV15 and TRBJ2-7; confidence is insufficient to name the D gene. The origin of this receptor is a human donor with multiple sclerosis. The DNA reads TGTGCCACCAGCAGAGATTTTTCCCTACTGAGCTACGAGCAGTACTTC. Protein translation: CATSRDFSLLSYEQYF.